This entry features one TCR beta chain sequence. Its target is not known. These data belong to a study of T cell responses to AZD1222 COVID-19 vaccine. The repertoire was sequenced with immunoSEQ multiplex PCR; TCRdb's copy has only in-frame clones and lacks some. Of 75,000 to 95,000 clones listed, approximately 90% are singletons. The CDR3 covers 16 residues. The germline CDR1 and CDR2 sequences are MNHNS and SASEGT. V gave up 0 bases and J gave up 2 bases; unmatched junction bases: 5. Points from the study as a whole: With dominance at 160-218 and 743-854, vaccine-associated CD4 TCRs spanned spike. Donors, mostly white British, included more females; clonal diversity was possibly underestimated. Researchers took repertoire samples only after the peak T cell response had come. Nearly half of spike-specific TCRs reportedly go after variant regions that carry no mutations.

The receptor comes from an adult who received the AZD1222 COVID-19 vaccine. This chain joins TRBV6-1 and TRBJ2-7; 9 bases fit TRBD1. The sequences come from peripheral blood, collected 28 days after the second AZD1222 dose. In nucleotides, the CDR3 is TGTGCCAGCAGTGAAGCACCGGGACAGGGACCCTACGAGCAGTACTTC. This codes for CASSEAPGQGPYEQYF.